This T cell receptor beta chain was identified in a study of control samples from healthy donors and cancer patients. Method: immunoSEQ multiplex PCR; TCRdb's copy keeps in-frame clones and lacks some. The sample records 30,000 or so clones, roughly 95% being singletons. Sequencing used blood. The TCR originated in a man in his 60s in good health.

The CDR3 sequence: CASSGTGRDPSNQPQHF. Here the CDR3 DNA reads TGTGCCAGCAGCGGGACGGGGCGGGACCCGAGCAATCAGCCCCAGCATTTT. The chain is built from TRBV7-3 and TRBJ1-5; D perhaps matches TRBD1 (5 bases). Germline V lookup: CDR1 SGHTA, CDR2 FQGTGA. The CDR3 spans 17 residues. V dropped 5 bases and J dropped 1 base, with 18 bases sitting between them.